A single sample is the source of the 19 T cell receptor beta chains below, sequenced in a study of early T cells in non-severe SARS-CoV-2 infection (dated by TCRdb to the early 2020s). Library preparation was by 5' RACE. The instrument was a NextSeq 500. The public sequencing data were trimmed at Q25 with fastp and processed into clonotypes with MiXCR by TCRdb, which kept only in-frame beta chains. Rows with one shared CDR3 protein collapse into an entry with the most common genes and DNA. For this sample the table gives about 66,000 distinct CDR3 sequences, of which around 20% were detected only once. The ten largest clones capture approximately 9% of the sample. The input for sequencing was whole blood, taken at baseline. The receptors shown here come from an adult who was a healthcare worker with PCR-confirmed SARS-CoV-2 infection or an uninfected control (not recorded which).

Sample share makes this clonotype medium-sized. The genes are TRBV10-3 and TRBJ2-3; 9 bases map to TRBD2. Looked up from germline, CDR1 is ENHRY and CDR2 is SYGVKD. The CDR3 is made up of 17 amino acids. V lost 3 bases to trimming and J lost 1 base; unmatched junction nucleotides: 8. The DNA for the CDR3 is TGTGCCATCAGTGATTCGGGCGGGAGGGCCCGCACAGATACGCAGTATTTT. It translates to CAISDSGGRARTDTQYF.

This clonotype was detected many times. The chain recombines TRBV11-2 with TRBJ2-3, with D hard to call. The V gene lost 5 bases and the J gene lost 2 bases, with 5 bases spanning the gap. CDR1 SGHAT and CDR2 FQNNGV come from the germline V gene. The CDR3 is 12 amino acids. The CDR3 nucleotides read TGTGCCAGCAGCCCGACCACAGATACGCAGTATTTT. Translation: CASSPTTDTQYF.

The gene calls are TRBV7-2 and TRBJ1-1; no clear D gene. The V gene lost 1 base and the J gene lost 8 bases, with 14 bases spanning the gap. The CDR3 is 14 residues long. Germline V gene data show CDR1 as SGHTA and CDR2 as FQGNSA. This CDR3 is CASSLEGGSNEAFF. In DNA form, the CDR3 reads TGTGCCAGCAGCTTAGAAGGAGGTTCGAACGAAGCTTTCTTT.

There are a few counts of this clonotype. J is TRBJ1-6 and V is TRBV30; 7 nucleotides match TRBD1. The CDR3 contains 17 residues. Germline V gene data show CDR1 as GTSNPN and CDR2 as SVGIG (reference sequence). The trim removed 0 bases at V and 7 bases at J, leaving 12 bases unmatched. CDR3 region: CAWSVPVTGTENSPLHF. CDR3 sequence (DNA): TGTGCCTGGAGTGTACCCGTGACCGGGACAGAAAATTCACCCCTCCACTTT.

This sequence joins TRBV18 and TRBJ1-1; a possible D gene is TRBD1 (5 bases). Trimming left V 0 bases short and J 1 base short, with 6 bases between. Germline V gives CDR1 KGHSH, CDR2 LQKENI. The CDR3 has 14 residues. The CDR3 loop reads CASSPPGPNTEAFF. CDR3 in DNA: TGTGCCAGCTCACCACCGGGACCGAACACTGAAGCTTTCTTT.

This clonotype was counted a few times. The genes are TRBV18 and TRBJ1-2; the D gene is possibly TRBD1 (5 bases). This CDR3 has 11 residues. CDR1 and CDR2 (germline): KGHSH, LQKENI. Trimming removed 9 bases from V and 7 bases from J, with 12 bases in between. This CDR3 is CASSPDSGYTF. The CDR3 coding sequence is TGTGCCAGTTCTCCCGACAGTGGCTACACCTTC.

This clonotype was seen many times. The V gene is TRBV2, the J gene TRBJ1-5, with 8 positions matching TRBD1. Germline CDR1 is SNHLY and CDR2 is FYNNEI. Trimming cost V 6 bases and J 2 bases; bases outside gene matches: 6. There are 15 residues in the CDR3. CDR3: CASSGQGWGNQPQHF. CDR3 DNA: TGTGCCAGCAGCGGACAGGGATGGGGCAATCAGCCCCAGCATTTT.

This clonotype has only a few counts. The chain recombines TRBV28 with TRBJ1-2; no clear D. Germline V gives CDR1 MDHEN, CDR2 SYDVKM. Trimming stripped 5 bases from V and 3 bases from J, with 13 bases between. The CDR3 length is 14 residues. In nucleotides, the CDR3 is TGTGCCAGCAGTCTTGACGGGAGGGACTATGGCTACACCTTC. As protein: CASSLDGRDYGYTF.

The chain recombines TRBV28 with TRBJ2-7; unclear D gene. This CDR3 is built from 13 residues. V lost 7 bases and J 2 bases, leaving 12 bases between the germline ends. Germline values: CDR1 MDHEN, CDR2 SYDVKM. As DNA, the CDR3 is TGTGCCAGCACACCTTTAGACACCTACGAGCAGTACTTC. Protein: CASTPLDTYEQYF.

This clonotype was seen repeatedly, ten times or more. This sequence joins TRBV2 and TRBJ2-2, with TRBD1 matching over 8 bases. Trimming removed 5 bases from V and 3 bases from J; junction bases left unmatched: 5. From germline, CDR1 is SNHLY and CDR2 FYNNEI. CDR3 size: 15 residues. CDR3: CASSPTGAYTGELFF. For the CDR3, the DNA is TGTGCCAGCAGTCCGACAGGGGCGTACACCGGGGAGCTGTTTTTT.

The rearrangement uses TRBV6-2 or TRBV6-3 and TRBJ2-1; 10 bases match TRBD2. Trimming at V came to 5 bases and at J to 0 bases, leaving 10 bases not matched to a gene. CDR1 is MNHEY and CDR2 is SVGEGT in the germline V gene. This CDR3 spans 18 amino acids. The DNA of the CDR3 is TGTGCCAGCAGTAATCTTAGACCTAGCGGGAGCTCCTACAATGAGCAGTTCTTC. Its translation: CASSNLRPSGSSYNEQFF.

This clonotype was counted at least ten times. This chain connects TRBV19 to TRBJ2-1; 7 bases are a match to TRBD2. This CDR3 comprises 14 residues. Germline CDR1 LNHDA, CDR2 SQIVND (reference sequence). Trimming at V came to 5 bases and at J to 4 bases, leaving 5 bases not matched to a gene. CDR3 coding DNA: TGTGCCAGTAGTCCGGGGACTACTTACAATGAGCAGTTCTTC. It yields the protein CASSPGTTYNEQFF.

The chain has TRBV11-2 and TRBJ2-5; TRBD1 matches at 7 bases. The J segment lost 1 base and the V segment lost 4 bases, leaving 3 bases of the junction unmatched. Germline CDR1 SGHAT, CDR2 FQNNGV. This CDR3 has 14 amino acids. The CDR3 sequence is CASSSTGSQETQYF. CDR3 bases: TGTGCCAGCAGCTCGACAGGGAGCCAAGAGACCCAGTACTTC.

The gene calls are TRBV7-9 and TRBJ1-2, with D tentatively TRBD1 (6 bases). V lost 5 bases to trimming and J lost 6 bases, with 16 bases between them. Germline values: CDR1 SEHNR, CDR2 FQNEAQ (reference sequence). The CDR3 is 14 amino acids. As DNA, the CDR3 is TGTGCCAGCAGCCAGTACCGGGACACCGATGGCTACACCTTC. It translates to CASSQYRDTDGYTF.

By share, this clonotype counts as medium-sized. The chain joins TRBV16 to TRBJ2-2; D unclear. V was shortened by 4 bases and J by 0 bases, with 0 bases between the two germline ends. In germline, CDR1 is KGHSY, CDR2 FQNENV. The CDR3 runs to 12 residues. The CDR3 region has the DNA TGTGCCAGCAGCCCGAACACCGGGGAGCTGTTTTTT. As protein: CASSPNTGELFF.

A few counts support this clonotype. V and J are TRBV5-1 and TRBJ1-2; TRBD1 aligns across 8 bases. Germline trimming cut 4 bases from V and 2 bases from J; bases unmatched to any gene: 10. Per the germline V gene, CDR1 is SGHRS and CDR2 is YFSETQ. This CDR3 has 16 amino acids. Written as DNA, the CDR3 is TGCGCCAGCAGCGTAGCGAAGGGACAGGCCAACTATGGCTACACCTTC. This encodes CASSVAKGQANYGYTF.

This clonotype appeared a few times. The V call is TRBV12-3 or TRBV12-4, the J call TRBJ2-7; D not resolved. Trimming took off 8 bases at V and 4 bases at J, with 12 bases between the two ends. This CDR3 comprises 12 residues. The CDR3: CASAISTYEQYF. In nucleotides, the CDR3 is TGTGCCAGCGCTATCAGTACGTACGAGCAGTACTTC.

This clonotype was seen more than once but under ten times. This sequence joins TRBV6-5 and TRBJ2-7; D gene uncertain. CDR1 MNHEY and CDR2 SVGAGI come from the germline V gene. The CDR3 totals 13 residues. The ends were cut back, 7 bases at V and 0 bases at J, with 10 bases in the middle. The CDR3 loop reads CASTPPGSYEQYF. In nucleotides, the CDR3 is TGTGCCAGCACCCCGCCCGGCTCCTACGAGCAGTACTTC.

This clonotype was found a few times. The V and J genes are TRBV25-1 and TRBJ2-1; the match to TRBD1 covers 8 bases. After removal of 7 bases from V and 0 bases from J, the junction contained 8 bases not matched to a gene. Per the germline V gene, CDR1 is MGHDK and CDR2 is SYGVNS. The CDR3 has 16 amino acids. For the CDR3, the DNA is TGTGCCAGCACCACGGACAGGGAGCACTCCTACAATGAGCAGTTCTTC. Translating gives CASTTDREHSYNEQFF.